This is a list of T cell receptor beta chains from one sample in a study of human T cells and chemical hapten exposure. In TCRdb, the RACE reads were re-called with MiXCR into one record per CDR3 protein. The sample yields tens of thousands of distinct CDR3 sequences, just under 9% seen once. Sequences were obtained from whole blood. These receptors were obtained from a female donor in good health. Some clones in this sample may be carry-over from other donors' samples. CDR3s include the opening cysteine and the closing phenylalanine or tryptophan. D genes are given only for firm matches. The size entry is marked missing in some rows and otherwise reads once, few, many or a size class.

V	size	D	J	CDR3	DNA
TRBV12-3/TRBV12-4	many	-	TRBJ1-2	CASSLALDGFYGYTF	TGTGCCAGCAGTTTAGCGTTGGACGGCTTCTATGGCTACACCTTC
TRBV28	-	-	TRBJ2-1	CASTPGRDNEQFF	TGTGCCAGCACCCCCGGTCGGGACAATGAGCAGTTCTTC
TRBV7-9	few	-	TRBJ1-4	CASSPDLDPEKLFF	TGTGCCAGCAGCCCCGACCTGGATCCGGAAAAACTGTTTTTT
TRBV10-3	many	TRBD1	TRBJ1-6	CAISPGQAYNSPLHF	TGTGCCATCAGCCCTGGACAGGCTTATAATTCACCCCTCCACTTT
TRBV5-5	-	-	TRBJ2-2	CASEGLSTGELFF	TGTGCCAGCGAGGGCCTGAGCACCGGGGAGCTGTTTTTT
TRBV24-1	many	TRBD1	TRBJ2-3	CATSDLHDGQGAEDTQYF	TGTGCCACCAGTGATTTGCACGACGGACAGGGGGCGGAAGATACGCAGTATTTT
TRBV7-9	-	-	TRBJ1-1	CASSLAGYSEAFF	TGTGCCAGCAGCTTAGCGGGTTACTCTGAAGCTTTCTTT
TRBV27	many	-	TRBJ1-1	CASSYRWDNTEAFF	TGTGCCAGCAGCTACAGGTGGGATAACACTGAAGCTTTCTTT
TRBV20-1	-	TRBD1	TRBJ2-7	CSAVSTGGRYEQYF	TGCAGTGCCGTCTCAACAGGGGGCCGATACGAGCAGTACTTC
TRBV29-1	-	-	TRBJ1-1	CSVEKTAKMNTEAFF	TGCAGCGTTGAAAAGACAGCTAAAATGAACACTGAAGCTTTCTTT
TRBV7-9	-	-	TRBJ2-7	CASFRDLYEQYF	TGTGCCAGTTTCAGGGATCTCTACGAGCAGTACTTC
TRBV12-3/TRBV12-4	-	TRBD1	TRBJ2-1	CASSSSGTGNEQFF	TGTGCCAGCAGTTCCTCCGGGACAGGGAATGAGCAGTTCTTC
TRBV28	-	-	TRBJ1-5	CASSFLGNQPQHF	TGTGCCAGCAGTTTTTTAGGCAATCAGCCCCAGCATTTT
TRBV19	few	TRBD1	TRBJ2-1	CASRNRTGYNNEQFF	TGTGCCAGTAGGAACCGGACAGGGTACAACAATGAGCAGTTCTTC
TRBV7-9	-	-	TRBJ2-3	CASSLVLVADTQYF	TGTGCCAGCAGCTTAGTACTGGTGGCAGATACGCAGTATTTT
TRBV20-1	many	-	TRBJ1-1	CSAAAVWPPGKAFF	TGCAGTGCTGCGGCGGTTTGGCCCCCTGGGAAAGCTTTCTTT
TRBV20-1	few	TRBD1	TRBJ1-1	CSARPGTANTEAFF	TGCAGTGCTCGTCCTGGGACAGCGAACACTGAAGCTTTCTTT
TRBV2	-	-	TRBJ2-3	CASSDSGSDTQYF	TGTGCCAGCAGTGATTCCGGTTCAGATACGCAGTATTTT
TRBV6-1	-	-	TRBJ1-2	CASSEYWTDYGYTF	TGTGCCAGCAGTGAATATTGGACGGACTATGGCTACACCTTC
TRBV12-3/TRBV12-4	few	-	TRBJ2-2	CATGGLTGELFF	TGTGCCACCGGGGGGCTTACCGGGGAGCTGTTTTTT
TRBV5-1	-	TRBD1	TRBJ1-1	CASSPSTGGTEAFF	TGCGCCAGCAGCCCCTCGACAGGGGGCACTGAAGCTTTCTTT
TRBV6-5	few	-	TRBJ2-1	CASSYWPPRGRYNEQFF	TGTGCCAGCAGTTACTGGCCCCCGAGAGGACGCTACAATGAGCAGTTCTTC
TRBV12-3/TRBV12-4	few	-	TRBJ2-1	CASGIGAYNEQFF	TGTGCCAGCGGGATCGGGGCCTACAATGAGCAGTTCTTC
TRBV18	few	TRBD2	TRBJ2-7	CASSLLAGSYYEQYF	TGTGCCAGCTCACTTCTAGCGGGGTCGTATTACGAGCAGTACTTC
TRBV29-1	-	-	TRBJ2-2	CSVVHTGELFF	TGCAGCGTTGTTCACACCGGGGAGCTGTTTTTT
TRBV30	-	-	TRBJ1-4	CAWTRGVYAPNEKLFF	TGTGCCTGGACTCGGGGGGTATATGCCCCTAATGAAAAACTGTTTTTT
TRBV23-1	-	-	TRBJ2-2	CASSQPGDMNTGELFF	TGCGCCAGCAGTCAACCCGGGGACATGAACACCGGGGAGCTGTTTTTT
TRBV29-1	-	TRBD1	TRBJ1-2	CSAQDRDGYGYTF	TGCAGCGCCCAGGACAGGGACGGTTATGGCTACACCTTC
TRBV12-3/TRBV12-4	many	-	TRBJ2-7	CASSSSTGLYSYEQYF	TGTGCCAGCAGTAGTTCGACCGGTCTCTACTCCTACGAGCAGTACTTC
TRBV27	-	TRBD2	TRBJ2-3	CASRGTSGRDTQYF	TGTGCCAGCAGGGGGACTAGCGGGAGAGATACGCAGTATTTT
TRBV5-1	-	TRBD1	TRBJ1-2	CASSRGQEGGYTF	TGCGCCAGCAGCCGTGGACAGGAAGGAGGCTACACCTTC
TRBV2	few	-	TRBJ2-4	CASSSGSSGRAKNIQYF	TGTGCCAGCAGTTCCGGGTCCTCGGGGAGGGCCAAAAACATTCAGTACTTC
TRBV6-6	-	-	TRBJ1-5	CASSSIGNQPQHF	TGTGCCAGCAGTTCAATCGGGAATCAGCCCCAGCATTTT
TRBV23-1	-	-	TRBJ2-7	CASSQTATGREYF	TGCGCCAGCAGTCAAACCGCTACTGGCCGCGAGTACTTC
TRBV6-5	-	-	TRBJ2-2	CASSRDASNTGELFF	TGTGCCAGCAGTCGGGACGCCTCGAACACCGGGGAGCTGTTTTTT
TRBV12-3/TRBV12-4	many	-	TRBJ1-3	CASRPGPPSGNTIYF	TGTGCCAGCAGGCCGGGACCGCCGTCTGGAAACACCATATATTTT
TRBV7-9	many	-	TRBJ2-7	CASSLAVDEQYF	TGTGCCAGCAGCTTAGCTGTTGACGAGCAGTACTTC
TRBV2	few	TRBD2	TRBJ2-1	CASGSGSHEQFF	TGTGCCAGTGGTAGCGGGAGTCATGAGCAGTTCTTC
TRBV11-2	few	-	TRBJ2-1	CASSMDFHEQFF	TGTGCCAGCAGCATGGACTTCCATGAGCAGTTCTTC
TRBV10-3	many	-	TRBJ2-3	CAIRDSSDTDTQYF	TGTGCCATTAGGGACTCATCGGACACAGATACGCAGTATTTT
TRBV5-1	-	TRBD1	TRBJ2-2	CASSFGPTGISAGELFF	TGCGCCAGCAGCTTCGGACCGACAGGGATCTCAGCCGGGGAGCTGTTTTTT
TRBV29-1	-	-	TRBJ2-5	CSAHWGETQYF	TGCAGCGCTCATTGGGGAGAGACCCAGTACTTC